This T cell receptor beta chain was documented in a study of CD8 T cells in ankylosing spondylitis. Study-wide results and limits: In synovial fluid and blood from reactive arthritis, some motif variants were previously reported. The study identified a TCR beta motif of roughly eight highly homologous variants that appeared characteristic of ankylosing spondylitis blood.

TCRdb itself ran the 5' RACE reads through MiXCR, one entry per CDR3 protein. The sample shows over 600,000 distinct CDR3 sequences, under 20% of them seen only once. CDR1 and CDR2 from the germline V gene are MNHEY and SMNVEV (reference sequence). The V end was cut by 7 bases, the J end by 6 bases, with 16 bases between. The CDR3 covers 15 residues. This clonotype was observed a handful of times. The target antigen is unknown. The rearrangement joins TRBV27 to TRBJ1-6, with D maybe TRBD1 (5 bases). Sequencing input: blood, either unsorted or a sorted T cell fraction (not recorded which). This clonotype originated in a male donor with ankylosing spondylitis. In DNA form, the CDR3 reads TGTGCCAGCACCGAGACAGTTTTAGTTAATTCACCCCTCCACTTT. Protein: CASTETVLVNSPLHF.